Each of the 10 T cell receptor beta chains below was sequenced from the same sample in a study of T cells after yellow fever vaccination. TCRdb re-called the 5' RACE reads through MiXCR, storing one row per CDR3 protein. The sample records a few hundred thousand distinct CDR3 sequences, around 4% being singletons. This specimen consisted of PBMCs, obtained on the day of the yellow fever booster vaccination. These receptors all come from a man aged 18 to 29 who received the YFV17D yellow fever vaccine.

The CDR3 loop is CASNPGEGGLTYNEQFF. CDR3 coding DNA: TGTGCCAGTAACCCCGGGGAGGGGGGGTTGACCTACAATGAGCAGTTCTTC. V is TRBV19 and J is TRBJ2-1; tentative D call: TRBD2 (7 bases). Germline lookup yields CDR1 LNHDA and CDR2 SQIVND (reference sequence). Trimming shortened V by 7 bases and J by 2 bases, and 21 bases separated the two germline ends. The CDR3 has 17 residues.

The rearrangement links TRBV10-3 to TRBJ2-5; the match to TRBD1 covers 7 bases. The V segment lost 10 bases and the J segment 0 bases; nucleotides outside the gene matches: 5. The CDR3 contains 13 residues. The V gene's germline CDR1 is ENHRY and CDR2 SYGVKD. The CDR3 is CATKDRHQETQYF. CDR3 sequence (DNA): TGTGCCACCAAGGACAGGCACCAAGAGACCCAGTACTTC.

This clonotype came up a few times. The gene calls are TRBV7-6 and TRBJ2-5; 9 bases fit TRBD2. The CDR3 extends over 15 amino acids. CDR1 is SGHVS and CDR2 is FNYEAQ in the germline V gene. V was pared by 5 bases and J by 5 bases, with 9 bases of the junction left unmatched. The CDR3 loop is CASSRLSGGGETQYF. The CDR3 nucleotides are TGTGCCAGCAGCAGACTTAGCGGGGGCGGGGAGACCCAGTACTTC.

This clonotype occurred many times. The V and J genes are TRBV6-5 and TRBJ2-1, with a tentative D call TRBD2 (6 bases). Trimming shortened V by 6 bases and J by 7 bases, and 13 bases separated the two germline ends. Germline V lookup: CDR1 MNHEY, CDR2 SVGAGI. This CDR3 is 13 amino acids long. As DNA, the CDR3 is TGTGCCAGCAGGAAGGGACTCAGGAATGAGCAGTTCTTC. Amino acid sequence: CASRKGLRNEQFF.

This clonotype was picked up many times. The CDR3 bases are TGCAGCGTTCAAGGCACATGGGCCGAGCCGATCCAAGAGACCCAGTACTTC. It encodes CSVQGTWAEPIQETQYF. V gene TRBV29-1 combines with J gene TRBJ2-5; no clear D. V was shortened by 5 bases and J by 1 base, with 23 bases between the two germline ends. Germline CDR1 and CDR2: SQVTM and ANQGSEA. The CDR3 spans 17 residues. The complete variable domain, with remaining parts taken from reference TRBV29-1 and TRBJ2-5, reads SAVISQKPSRDICQRGTSLTIQCQVDSQVTMMFWYRQQPGQSLTLIATANQGSEATYESGFVIDKFPISRPNLTFSTLTVSNMSPEDSSIYLCSVQGTWAEPIQETQYFGPGTRLLVL.

At least ten counts were recorded for this clonotype. The V call is TRBV6-1, the J call TRBJ2-7; D is unclear. The V end lost 2 bases, the J end lost 3 bases, and 8 bases lay between the germline ends. The CDR3 extends over 13 amino acids. CDR1 and CDR2 (germline): MNHNS, SASEGT. The CDR3 protein is CASSEFDGYEQYV. The CDR3 DNA sequence: TGTGCCAGCAGTGAATTTGACGGCTACGAGCAGTACGTC.

The V gene is TRBV5-6, the J gene TRBJ2-3; 8 bases agree with TRBD2. Germline V lookup: CDR1 SGHDT, CDR2 YYEEEE. Germline trimming cut 1 base from V and 5 bases from J; bases unmatched to any gene: 3. This CDR3 contains 14 residues. The CDR3 coding sequence is TGTGCCAGCAGCTTGCGGGGGGGCGTAGATACGCAGTATTTT. Translation: CASSLRGGVDTQYF. Full variable domain (remainder filled in from reference TRBV5-6 and TRBJ2-3): DAGVTQSPTHLIKTRGQQVTLRCSPKSGHDTVSWYQQALGQGPQFIFQYYEEEERQRGNFPDRFSGHQFPNYSSELNVNALLLGDSALYLCASSLRGGVDTQYFGPGTRLTVL.

J is TRBJ1-1 and V is TRBV6-5; 7 bases align to TRBD1. The CDR3 runs 14 residues. Germline V gene sequence: CDR1 MNHEY, CDR2 SVGAGI. Losses at the gene ends were 2 bases for V and 3 bases for J; bases not matched to a gene: 3. The CDR3 reads CASSYRTGDTEAFF. In nucleotides, the CDR3 is TGTGCCAGCAGTTACCGTACAGGGGACACTGAAGCTTTCTTT.

V usage is TRBV5-1 and J usage is TRBJ2-1; possible D gene TRBD2, 7 bases. Trimming pared 4 bases from V and 1 base from J, leaving 12 bases between. The germline V gene has CDR1 SGHRS and CDR2 YFSETQ. The CDR3 loop spans 15 amino acids. CDR3 nucleotide sequence: TGCGCCAGCAGCGTGGAGGGGGGGTCCTACAATGAGCAGTTCTTC. It yields the protein CASSVEGGSYNEQFF.

Many counts were recorded for this clonotype. The chain joins TRBV20-1 to TRBJ1-4; 9 nucleotides line up with TRBD1. Germline loops: CDR1 DFQATT, CDR2 SNEGSKA (reference sequence). The CDR3 loop spans 17 amino acids. With V trimmed by 4 bases and J by 3 bases, 12 bases remained unmatched. The CDR3 sequence: CSATGTGRGRANEKLFF. In nucleotides, the CDR3 is TGCAGTGCTACCGGGACAGGGAGAGGAAGGGCTAATGAAAAACTGTTTTTT.